This TCR beta chain was captured in a study of shared clonotypes between healthy human individuals. Looked up from germline, CDR1 is DFQATT and CDR2 is SNEGSKA (reference sequence). The CDR3 length is 8 residues. In regard to this clone: At one of its ends the junction is not consistent with the germline gene, which may arise from a read error.

TCRdb's table, derived via immunoSEQ multiplex PCR, lists solely in-frame clones and lacks some. The sample lists some 2,500,000 clones; about 90% were seen once. It was into CD45RA+ naive and CD45RA-negative memory subsets that the CD4+ cells were split. Sequencing input: naive CD4+ T cells from PBMCs. Stated subset: CD45RA+ positively selected. The chain carries TRBV20-1 and TRBJ2-4, with D uncertain. This TCR was recovered from a man between 18 and 29 years old in good health. Some clones in this sample may be carry-over from other donors' samples. CDR3 sequence reads: CSPSYSHF. In nucleotides, the CDR3 is TGCAGTCCCTCCTACTCGCACTTC.